The rows below give T cell receptor beta chains drawn from one sample of a study of PD-L1 blockade in urothelial cancer. The data were produced by immunoSEQ multiplex PCR, yet TCRdb's version contains in-frame clones alone and is incomplete. Of 60,000 to 70,000 clones listed, 81% are singletons. The sequenced sample was PBMCs, obtained around atezolizumab (anti-PD-L1) treatment. The receptors shown here come from a man in his 70s with urothelial cancer. CDR3s include the opening cysteine and the closing phenylalanine or tryptophan. The order of the fields is clone size, D gene, J gene, V gene, CDR3 DNA, CDR3 protein. A D gene is named only where the DNA matches it firmly. Clone size is shown for a subset of rows, as once, few, many or a class of expanded clone.

abundance: -
d_gene: -
j_gene: TRBJ2-7
v_gene: TRBV15
CDR3nt: TGTGCCACCAGCCCGGACAGTGACGGAAGGAGGTACGAGCAGTACTTC
CDR3aa: CATSPDSDGRRYEQYF

abundance: few
d_gene: -
j_gene: TRBJ1-1
v_gene: TRBV5-6
CDR3nt: TGTGCCAGCAGCTTGCTGAGCCGGAACACTGAAGCTTTCTTT
CDR3aa: CASSLLSRNTEAFF

abundance: -
d_gene: -
j_gene: TRBJ2-7
v_gene: TRBV11-3
CDR3nt: TGTGCCAGCAGCGGAGGAGGCGCCTACGAGCAGTACTTC
CDR3aa: CASSGGGAYEQYF

abundance: -
d_gene: -
j_gene: TRBJ2-2
v_gene: TRBV27
CDR3nt: TGTGCCAGCAGTTTTGTCCCAGGGAACACCGGGGAGCTGTTTTTT
CDR3aa: CASSFVPGNTGELFF

abundance: -
d_gene: -
j_gene: TRBJ1-4
v_gene: TRBV7-9
CDR3nt: TGTGCCAGCAGCTTAGAGGTACAGGCCAATTCTAATGAAAAACTGTTTTTT
CDR3aa: CASSLEVQANSNEKLFF

abundance: -
d_gene: -
j_gene: TRBJ2-1
v_gene: TRBV11-2
CDR3nt: TGTGCCAGCAGCTTGTCAGGGAGGTCCTACAATGAGCAGTTCTTC
CDR3aa: CASSLSGRSYNEQFF

abundance: -
d_gene: -
j_gene: TRBJ2-7
v_gene: TRBV4-3
CDR3nt: TGCGCCAGCAGCCGGCTGCGGGGTGAGCGATACGAGCAGTACTTC
CDR3aa: CASSRLRGERYEQYF

abundance: -
d_gene: TRBD1
j_gene: TRBJ2-2
v_gene: TRBV18
CDR3nt: TGTGCCAGCTCACCCATGGGACAGGGGTACACCGGGGAGCTGTTTTTT
CDR3aa: CASSPMGQGYTGELFF

abundance: -
d_gene: TRBD1
j_gene: TRBJ2-1
v_gene: TRBV27
CDR3nt: TGTGCCAGCAGCCCCGGGACAGGGCGTGGGTGGGAGCAGTTCTTC
CDR3aa: CASSPGTGRGWEQFF

abundance: -
d_gene: TRBD1
j_gene: TRBJ1-3
v_gene: TRBV28
CDR3nt: TGTGCCAGCAGCTACAATTGGGACAGTTACTCTGGAAACACCATATATTTT
CDR3aa: CASSYNWDSYSGNTIYF

abundance: -
d_gene: TRBD1
j_gene: TRBJ2-5
v_gene: TRBV15
CDR3nt: TGTGCCACCAGCAGCCTGTTGGCCGGGACAGGGGAGACCCAGTACTTC
CDR3aa: CATSSLLAGTGETQYF

abundance: -
d_gene: -
j_gene: TRBJ2-6
v_gene: TRBV5-6
CDR3nt: TGTGCCAGCAGGAACGTCAGGAACTCTGGGGCCAACGTCCTGACTTTC
CDR3aa: CASRNVRNSGANVLTF

abundance: -
d_gene: -
j_gene: TRBJ1-5
v_gene: TRBV27
CDR3nt: TGTGCCAGCAGTTTGTCCTTCGGCAATCAGCCCCAGCATTTT
CDR3aa: CASSLSFGNQPQHF

abundance: -
d_gene: TRBD2
j_gene: TRBJ2-7
v_gene: TRBV5-1
CDR3nt: TGCGCCAGCAGCTTGAGGCGTGGGGGACTACCTTTTGAGCAGTACTTC
CDR3aa: CASSLRRGGLPFEQYF

abundance: -
d_gene: -
j_gene: TRBJ2-1
v_gene: TRBV27
CDR3nt: TGTGCCAGCAGTTCCATACGGGATTACAATGAGCAGTTCTTC
CDR3aa: CASSSIRDYNEQFF

abundance: -
d_gene: -
j_gene: TRBJ2-7
v_gene: TRBV9
CDR3nt: TGTGCCAGCAGCGTGGGGGGGACAGGCGGCGAGCAGTACTTC
CDR3aa: CASSVGGTGGEQYF

abundance: -
d_gene: TRBD1
j_gene: TRBJ1-2
v_gene: TRBV19
CDR3nt: TGTGCCAGTAGTGGAAGTACGACAGGGCTCTATGGCTACACCTTC
CDR3aa: CASSGSTTGLYGYTF

abundance: few
d_gene: -
j_gene: TRBJ1-1
v_gene: TRBV18
CDR3nt: TGTGCCAGCTCCCCTGTGGGGCAGGGGAACACTGAAGCTTTCTTT
CDR3aa: CASSPVGQGNTEAFF

abundance: -
d_gene: TRBD1
j_gene: TRBJ2-2
v_gene: TRBV6-4
CDR3nt: TGTGCCACCCAGGGGGATAACACCGGGGAGCTGTTTTTT
CDR3aa: CATQGDNTGELFF

abundance: -
d_gene: -
j_gene: TRBJ1-1
v_gene: TRBV19
CDR3nt: TGTGCCAGTAGACCGGGACATCATATCAGCATGAACACTGAAGCTTTCTTT
CDR3aa: CASRPGHHISMNTEAFF

abundance: many
d_gene: -
j_gene: TRBJ1-1
v_gene: TRBV19
CDR3nt: TGTGCCAGTCGGGGGAACTTATTGAACACTGAAGCTTTCTTT
CDR3aa: CASRGNLLNTEAFF

abundance: -
d_gene: TRBD2
j_gene: TRBJ2-1
v_gene: TRBV9
CDR3nt: TGTGCCAGCAGCGTAGAAGCTAGCGGGTCGGTCAATGAGCAGTTCTTC
CDR3aa: CASSVEASGSVNEQFF

abundance: -
d_gene: TRBD2
j_gene: TRBJ2-1
v_gene: TRBV4-3
CDR3nt: TGCGCCAGCAGCCAGCTGGAAACTAGCGGGAGAAACGATGAGCAGTTCTTC
CDR3aa: CASSQLETSGRNDEQFF

abundance: -
d_gene: -
j_gene: TRBJ2-1
v_gene: TRBV11-2
CDR3nt: TGTGCCAGCAGCCACTACAATGAGCAGTTCTTC
CDR3aa: CASSHYNEQFF

abundance: -
d_gene: TRBD1
j_gene: TRBJ2-7
v_gene: TRBV5-1
CDR3nt: TGCGCCAGCAGCCCCATGGGGACAGGGAGCTCCTACGAGCAGTACTTC
CDR3aa: CASSPMGTGSSYEQYF

abundance: few
d_gene: -
j_gene: TRBJ1-4
v_gene: TRBV7-9
CDR3nt: TGTGCCAGCAGCTACCAGACAGGATCTGAAAAACTGTTTTTT
CDR3aa: CASSYQTGSEKLFF

abundance: -
d_gene: -
j_gene: TRBJ2-7
v_gene: TRBV9
CDR3nt: TGTGCCAGCAGCCCGGGGGACAGCCCCTACGAGCAGTACTTC
CDR3aa: CASSPGDSPYEQYF

abundance: once
d_gene: -
j_gene: TRBJ2-5
v_gene: TRBV7-8
CDR3nt: TGTGCCAGCAGCCCTAGGGGGGGGAGGGCGATGCAGACCCAGTACTTC
CDR3aa: CASSPRGGRAMQTQYF

abundance: -
d_gene: TRBD2
j_gene: TRBJ2-2
v_gene: TRBV2
CDR3nt: TGTGCCAGCACCCTACTAGCGGGAGCTTCTGTGGCCGGGGAGCTGTTTTTT
CDR3aa: CASTLLAGASVAGELFF

abundance: -
d_gene: -
j_gene: TRBJ1-1
v_gene: TRBV5-4
CDR3nt: TGTGCCAGCAGCTTGACGGGAATGAACACTGAAGCTTTCTTT
CDR3aa: CASSLTGMNTEAFF

abundance: -
d_gene: -
j_gene: TRBJ2-5
v_gene: TRBV7-8
CDR3nt: TGTGCCAGCACCTTAGCGGTTACTCCCCAAGAGACCCAGTACTTC
CDR3aa: CASTLAVTPQETQYF

abundance: -
d_gene: TRBD1
j_gene: TRBJ2-7
v_gene: TRBV14
CDR3nt: TGTGCCAGCAGCCAGGACAGGTACTACGAGCAGTACTTC
CDR3aa: CASSQDRYYEQYF

abundance: -
d_gene: TRBD1
j_gene: TRBJ2-1
v_gene: TRBV27
CDR3nt: TGTGCCAGCAGTTTGGCAGGGGGCGCCTACAATGAGCAGTTCTTC
CDR3aa: CASSLAGGAYNEQFF

abundance: -
d_gene: TRBD2
j_gene: TRBJ2-5
v_gene: TRBV5-1
CDR3nt: TGCGCCAGCAGTGATCTGATTACTAGCGGGAGTGAGACCCAGTACTTC
CDR3aa: CASSDLITSGSETQYF

abundance: -
d_gene: -
j_gene: TRBJ1-4
v_gene: TRBV7-2
CDR3nt: TGTGCCAGCAGCTTTGACCCGAGGGCTAATGAAAAACTGTTTTTT
CDR3aa: CASSFDPRANEKLFF

abundance: once
d_gene: -
j_gene: TRBJ2-1
v_gene: TRBV5-1
CDR3nt: TGCGCCAGCAGCACGGGTCCCACGGTGGGCAATGAGCAGTTCTTC
CDR3aa: CASSTGPTVGNEQFF

abundance: -
d_gene: TRBD1
j_gene: TRBJ2-7
v_gene: TRBV7-9
CDR3nt: TGTGCCAGCAGCTTAACAACCGGGACAGGGGACTCCTACGAGCAGTACTTC
CDR3aa: CASSLTTGTGDSYEQYF

abundance: -
d_gene: -
j_gene: TRBJ1-6
v_gene: TRBV6-5
CDR3nt: TGTGCCAGCAGCTTGGGGGGAGGTGGGCCCCTCCACTTT
CDR3aa: CASSLGGGGPLHF

abundance: -
d_gene: -
j_gene: TRBJ1-2
v_gene: TRBV29-1
CDR3nt: TGCAGCGTTGTTCGGGGCTATGGCTACACCTTC
CDR3aa: CSVVRGYGYTF

abundance: -
d_gene: -
j_gene: TRBJ1-1
v_gene: TRBV28
CDR3nt: TGTGCCAGCAGTTTTCAACAGGGTAGCACTGAAGCTTTCTTT
CDR3aa: CASSFQQGSTEAFF

abundance: few
d_gene: TRBD1
j_gene: TRBJ2-1
v_gene: TRBV7-2
CDR3nt: TGTGCCAGCAGCTTAGGTATCAGGGGGCGCCTCAATGAGCAGTTCTTC
CDR3aa: CASSLGIRGRLNEQFF

abundance: -
d_gene: -
j_gene: TRBJ1-4
v_gene: TRBV10-1
CDR3nt: TGCGCCAGTTCGCCGGCAACTAATGAAAAACTGTTTTTT
CDR3aa: CASSPATNEKLFF

abundance: -
d_gene: -
j_gene: TRBJ1-2
v_gene: TRBV11-3
CDR3nt: TGTGCCAGCAGCGAGCTCGATCGGGTTCCTACCTTC
CDR3aa: CASSELDRVPTF

abundance: -
d_gene: TRBD2
j_gene: TRBJ2-3
v_gene: TRBV18
CDR3nt: TGTGCCAGCTCACCACTAGCGGGAGGTGAAGATACGCAGTATTTT
CDR3aa: CASSPLAGGEDTQYF

abundance: -
d_gene: TRBD1
j_gene: TRBJ1-2
v_gene: TRBV28
CDR3nt: TGTGCCAGCAGTTGGCCGAGAGGACAGGGGCCTAACTATGGCTACACCTTC
CDR3aa: CASSWPRGQGPNYGYTF

abundance: -
d_gene: -
j_gene: TRBJ1-3
v_gene: TRBV5-4
CDR3nt: TGTGCCAGCAGCTACCCCAGCGGACGCTCTGGAAACACCATATATTTT
CDR3aa: CASSYPSGRSGNTIYF

abundance: few
d_gene: -
j_gene: TRBJ2-7
v_gene: TRBV2
CDR3nt: TGTGCCAGCAGTGAAGCGGAGAACGAGCAGTACTTC
CDR3aa: CASSEAENEQYF

abundance: -
d_gene: -
j_gene: TRBJ2-3
v_gene: TRBV6-4
CDR3nt: TGTGCCAGCAGTGACCCCAGCGGTACGCAGTATTTT
CDR3aa: CASSDPSGTQYF

abundance: few
d_gene: TRBD1
j_gene: TRBJ1-2
v_gene: TRBV5-1
CDR3nt: TGCGCCAGCAGCCCCGGGACAGGGAACTATGGCTACACCTTC
CDR3aa: CASSPGTGNYGYTF

abundance: -
d_gene: -
j_gene: TRBJ1-5
v_gene: TRBV7-8
CDR3nt: TGTGCCAGCAGCTTAAGTTTAACCGGGATGGGAAGGGTGCCCCAGCATTTT
CDR3aa: CASSLSLTGMGRVPQHF

abundance: -
d_gene: -
j_gene: TRBJ1-5
v_gene: TRBV19
CDR3nt: TGTGCCAGTAGTATAGTAAGAGACAATCAGCCCCAGCATTTT
CDR3aa: CASSIVRDNQPQHF

abundance: -
d_gene: TRBD1
j_gene: TRBJ1-2
v_gene: TRBV5-1
CDR3nt: TGCGCCAGCAGCTTGGTTGGGAGTGGACAGGGATACGGCTACACCTTC
CDR3aa: CASSLVGSGQGYGYTF

abundance: -
d_gene: -
j_gene: TRBJ1-2
v_gene: TRBV27
CDR3nt: TGTGCCAGCAGTTTACGGGGGGCTCCTGACGGCTACACCTTC
CDR3aa: CASSLRGAPDGYTF

abundance: -
d_gene: -
j_gene: TRBJ1-2
v_gene: TRBV5-1
CDR3nt: TGCGCCAGCAGCTTGTCGCAGGGGTATGGCTACACCTTC
CDR3aa: CASSLSQGYGYTF